One sample yielded the 23 T cell receptor beta chains listed below, sequenced in a study of shared clonotypes between healthy human individuals. TCRdb's copy holds only in-frame clones and misses some; the assay was immunoSEQ multiplex PCR. The sample has 1.5 million to 1.9 million clones, around 98% seen once. The source material was naive CD4+ T cells sorted from blood. The subset: CD45RA+ positively selected. The receptors shown here come from a man aged 25-45 years in good health.

The gene calls are TRBV6-1 and TRBJ2-7; tentatively, D is TRBD1 (5 bases). Trimming removed 10 bases from V and 4 bases from J, with 17 bases in between. This CDR3 spans 13 amino acids. Germline V gene data show CDR1 as MNHNS and CDR2 as SASEGT. The CDR3 protein is CATQKGRTYEQYF. The CDR3 DNA follows: TGTGCCACCCAGAAGGGTAGGACATACGAGCAGTACTTC.

The CDR3 sequence is CASSWGPGGAVNEQFF. The CDR3 DNA is TGCGCCAGCAGCTGGGGGCCAGGGGGCGCGGTCAATGAGCAGTTCTTC. The rearrangement uses TRBV5-1 and TRBJ2-1; 8 nucleotides match TRBD1. CDR1 is SGHRS and CDR2 is YFSETQ in the germline V gene. Trimming removed 3 bases from V and 6 bases from J; junction bases left unmatched: 11. CDR3 length equals 16 residues.

The J gene is TRBJ2-2, the V gene TRBV18; 11 bases line up with TRBD1. V gave up 1 base and J gave up 6 bases; unmatched junction bases: 7. The CDR3 is made up of 17 amino acids. CDR1 KGHSH and CDR2 LQKENI come from the germline V gene. The CDR3 nucleotides read TGTGCCAGCTCACCACTCCCGGGACAGGGGGACGCCGGGGAGCTGTTTTTT. This gives the protein CASSPLPGQGDAGELFF.

This clone appeared once. V is TRBV5-4 and J is TRBJ2-3; 9 bases map to TRBD2. Losses at the gene ends were 4 bases for V and 5 bases for J; bases not matched to a gene: 11. This CDR3 region has 16 residues. The germline V gene has CDR1 SGHNT and CDR2 YYREEE (reference sequence). The CDR3 here is CASSLDSGRRVDTQYF. CDR3 in DNA: TGTGCCAGCAGCCTCGATAGCGGGAGACGGGTAGATACGCAGTATTTT.

This clone has only one observation. The DNA of the CDR3 is TGTGCCTGGAGTCATTTTGGACAGGACGAGCAGTACTTC. As protein: CAWSHFGQDEQYF. The chain recombines TRBV30 with TRBJ2-7, with 7 bases that match TRBD1. Germline lookup yields CDR1 GTSNPN and CDR2 SVGIG (reference sequence). Trimming removed 2 bases from V and 5 bases from J; junction bases left unmatched: 6. This CDR3 has 13 amino acids.

This clone was seen just once. V gene TRBV19 combines with J gene TRBJ2-5; 7 nucleotides line up with TRBD1. This CDR3 spans 15 amino acids. Per the germline V gene, CDR1 is LNHDA and CDR2 is SQIVND (reference sequence). Trimming removed 1 base from V and 3 bases from J; junction bases left unmatched: 5. CDR3 DNA: TGTGCCAGTAGTATAGGAGGAACAGGGGAAGAGACCCAGTACTTC. It specifies CASSIGGTGEETQYF.

The CDR3 DNA is TGCGCCAGCAGCTTGGCTGACAGGGGGCGCGACGAGACCCAGTACTTC. This translates into CASSLADRGRDETQYF. This chain connects TRBV5-1 to TRBJ2-5; TRBD1 aligns across 10 bases. The CDR3 covers 16 residues. Per the germline V gene, CDR1 is SGHRS and CDR2 is YFSETQ. The V and J ends lost 0 bases and 5 bases, in that order; junction bases with no gene match: 7.

The chain uses TRBV18 and TRBJ2-2; TRBD1 might be the D (6 bases). Deletions cut 2 bases from V and 1 base from J, with 14 bases between. There are 17 residues in the CDR3. Per germline, CDR1 KGHSH and CDR2 LQKENI. The CDR3 bases are TGTGCCAGCTCACCATACGGGACATTTGAGAACACCGGGGAGCTGTTTTTT. Its protein is CASSPYGTFENTGELFF.

The V gene is TRBV5-1, the J gene TRBJ2-7; 8 nucleotides align to TRBD1. Trimming removed 0 bases from V and 2 bases from J; junction bases left unmatched: 4. The CDR3 runs 15 residues. Per the germline V gene, CDR1 is SGHRS and CDR2 is YFSETQ. CDR3 sequence (DNA): TGCGCCAGCAGCTTGGACCGGGACAGGACCTACGAGCAGTACTTC. This codes for CASSLDRDRTYEQYF.

Concerning this clone itself: Other DNA sequences in this sample translate to the same CDR3. The chain joins TRBV7-2 to TRBJ2-7; no reliable D call. Between the trimmed V and J ends, which lost 5 bases and 4 bases, there was a span of 9 bases. Germline-derived CDR1 and CDR2 are SGHTA and FQGNSA. This CDR3 region has 12 residues. The CDR3 protein is CASSLTGYEQYF. The CDR3 region has the DNA TGTGCCAGCAGCCTTACTGGGTACGAGCAGTACTTC.

The rearrangement uses TRBV27 and TRBJ1-2, with no clear D. In germline, CDR1 is MNHEY, CDR2 SMNVEV (reference sequence). The V gene lost 6 bases and the J gene lost 7 bases, with 15 bases spanning the gap. This CDR3 spans 13 amino acids. The CDR3 loop reads CASRLWQEGGYTF. In nucleotides, the CDR3 is TGTGCCAGCAGACTTTGGCAAGAGGGTGGCTACACCTTC.

The chain couples TRBV28 to TRBJ2-7, with D tentatively TRBD2 (6 bases). The ends were cut back, 7 bases at V and 3 bases at J, with 16 bases in the middle. CDR1 and CDR2 from the germline V gene are MDHEN and SYDVKM. CDR3 length: 14 residues. The CDR3 loop reads CASMALARDYEQYF. The CDR3 nucleotides read TGTGCCAGCATGGCACTAGCTCGGGACTACGAGCAGTACTTC.

The chain joins TRBV21-1 to TRBJ2-3; the DNA was not used to check the table's D call, TRBD2. TRBV21-1 is a pseudogene. This CDR3 has 12 amino acids. The CDR3 DNA follows: TGTGCCAGCAGTTTCCCCGCAGATACGCAGTATTTT. This gives the protein CASSFPADTQYF.

The chain couples TRBV21-1 to TRBJ2-1; the table's D call, TRBD2, was not checked against the DNA. TRBV21-1 is designated a pseudogene. The CDR3 is made up of 15 amino acids. CDR3 sequence (DNA): TGTGCCAGCAGCAAAGCGGCGGGCGGTTTAAATGAGCAGTTCTTC. Translating gives CASSKAAGGLNEQFF.

The chain couples TRBV29-1 to TRBJ1-2, with D hard to call. Trimming took off 2 bases at V and 12 bases at J, with 4 bases between the two ends. This CDR3 is built from 8 residues. Germline V lookup: CDR1 SQVTM, CDR2 ANQGSEA. The CDR3 DNA sequence: TGCAGCGTTGAATCCCACACCTTC. Translating gives CSVESHTF.

The gene calls are TRBV19 and TRBJ2-7; no clear D. This CDR3 spans 14 amino acids. In germline, CDR1 is LNHDA, CDR2 SQIVND (reference sequence). The V and J ends lost 5 bases and 3 bases respectively, with 14 bases between them. The CDR3 region has the DNA TGTGCCAGTAGTCCCCAGAAGAGAAGCTACGAGCAGTACTTC. Its protein product is CASSPQKRSYEQYF.

The genes are TRBV5-4 and TRBJ2-7, with TRBD2 as a possible D gene (5 bases). V was shortened by 4 bases and J by 2 bases, with 13 bases between the two germline ends. The germline V gene encodes CDR1 SGHNT and CDR2 YYREEE (reference sequence). The CDR3 totals 14 residues. The CDR3 protein is CASSQNAGAYEQYF. DNA of the CDR3: TGTGCCAGCAGCCAGAACGCCGGGGCCTACGAGCAGTACTTC.

The J gene is TRBJ2-2, the V gene TRBV5-6, with 8 positions matching TRBD1. The CDR3 has 15 amino acids. The junction had 1 base not matched to a gene; V was cut back by 0 bases and J by 3 bases. Germline CDR1 is SGHDT and CDR2 is YYEEEE. The CDR3 sequence is CASSLEDRDTGELFF. The CDR3 nucleotides read TGTGCCAGCAGCTTGGAGGACAGGGACACCGGGGAGCTGTTTTTT.

V is TRBV2 and J is TRBJ1-2, with TRBD1 matching over 9 bases. The CDR3 is 12 amino acids. From germline, CDR1 is SNHLY and CDR2 FYNNEI. The V gene end was trimmed by 6 bases and the J gene end by 7 bases; junction bases not matched to a gene: 3. CDR3 in DNA: TGTGCCAGCAGCGACAGGGGGTTTGGCTACACCTTC. This gives the protein CASSDRGFGYTF. The whole variable domain, remainder taken from reference TRBV2 and TRBJ1-2, is EPEVTQTPSHQVTQMGQEVILRCVPISNHLYFYWYRQILGQKVEFLVSFYNNEISEKSEIFDDQFSVERPDGSNFTLKIRSTKLEDSAMYFCASSDRGFGYTFGSGTRLTVV.

This rearrangement joins TRBV5-5 to TRBJ1-5, with TRBD1 as a possible D gene (5 bases). Germline CDR1 is SGHKS and CDR2 is YYEKEE (reference sequence). The CDR3 consists of 16 residues. The V gene lost 4 bases and the J gene lost 5 bases, with 19 bases spanning the gap. The CDR3 protein is CASSESGTFAHQPQHF. DNA of the CDR3: TGTGCCAGCAGCGAATCCGGGACCTTCGCTCATCAGCCCCAGCATTTT.

This chain links TRBV5-8 with TRBJ1-5; D unresolved. The V end lost 2 bases, the J end lost 7 bases, and 16 bases lay between the germline ends. Germline CDR1 is SGHTS and CDR2 is YDEGEE. This CDR3 comprises 15 residues. In DNA, the CDR3 is TGTGCCAGCAGCTTATCTGCCAGAGTACGGCAGCCCCAGCATTTT. The encoded protein is CASSLSARVRQPQHF.

The gene calls are TRBV10-1 and TRBJ2-2, with 8 bases that match TRBD1. The germline CDR1 and CDR2 sequences are WNHNN and SYGVQD (reference sequence). The CDR3 totals 14 residues. V dropped 4 bases and J dropped 3; count of bases not matched to a gene: 1. CDR3 sequence: CASSVGQDTGELFF. CDR3 DNA sequence: TGCGCCAGCAGTGTGGGACAGGACACCGGGGAGCTGTTTTTT.

The chain carries TRBV29-1 and TRBJ1-2; D gene unclear. The V end was cut by 4 bases, the J end by 2 bases, with 8 bases between. CDR1 SQVTM and CDR2 ANQGSEA come from the germline V gene. The CDR3 is made up of 12 amino acids. Here the CDR3 DNA reads TGCAGCGTTGCTCGAGAGAACTATGGCTACACCTTC. Amino acid sequence: CSVARENYGYTF.